Listed below are T cell receptor beta chains from one sample, sequenced in a study of T cell clones after liver transplantation. Sequenced by immunoSEQ multiplex PCR; TCRdb stores in-frame clones only, minus some. The table has 95,000 to 110,000 clones, roughly 80% seen once; the top ten hold 0.85% to 1%. The input for sequencing was CD4+ T cells from blood, taken before liver transplant. These receptor sequences come from a human donor who received a liver transplant. CDR3s include the opening cysteine and the closing phenylalanine or tryptophan. The D gene is left open where the match is weak.

NA | TRBV10-1 | CASGHGGGPYEQYF
TRBD2 | TRBV5-1 | CASNLDRTREYNEQFF
TRBD1 | TRBV6-1 | CASSPGTGGYGYTF
TRBD1 | TRBV6-6 | CASRPTGANTGELFF
TRBD1 | TRBV29-1 | CSVEAGQRISGANVLTF
NA | TRBV20-1 | CRIYGYTF
NA | TRBV9 | CASSVGQNYGYTF
NA | TRBV15 | CATSRGGSGNQPQHF
NA | TRBV5-1 | CASSFVARGNYGYTF
NA | TRBV7-8 | CASSLAVGRRGIQYF
NA | TRBV7-2 | CASSTGRRGHPSTDTQYF
NA | TRBV2 | CASRLDRANVLTF
TRBD2 | TRBV11-2 | CASSLQRGGPDTQYF
TRBD2 | TRBV9 | CASSPTWTSGNTGELFF
TRBD1 | TRBV5-4 | CASSSGQGNTEAFF
TRBD1 | TRBV7-2 | CASSLTGAYEQYF
NA | TRBV19 | CASSMGKGDWAYEQYF
NA | TRBV4-3 | CASSQVGGYNEQFF
TRBD1 | TRBV19 | CASREGRQGAGNTEAFF
TRBD2 | TRBV6-1 | CASSEALAGGSSYNEQFF
NA | TRBV19 | CASTAPGLPVNYGYTF
NA | TRBV4-3 | CASSQDPGRADSYNEQFF
NA | TRBV21-1 | CASTPKGRVTLGGYYEQYF
TRBD2 | TRBV19 | CASSSLAGGRGEQFF
NA | TRBV5-8 | CASSFHGGQGLYGYTF
NA | TRBV30 | CAWSVDGGQDTQYF
TRBD1 | TRBV7-9 | CASVGTGRPGANVLTF
NA | TRBV5-1 | CASSGGPSGDEQYF
NA | TRBV6-1 | CASRVTFDGTEAFF
NA | TRBV5-1 | CASSPGVTNEKLFF
TRBD2 | TRBV5-1 | CASSLGTTYSYEQYF
NA | TRBV28 | CASSSGQREAFF
TRBD1 | TRBV19 | CASRHTGGAYGYTF
NA | TRBV10-3 | CATSSGPKEKLFF
NA | TRBV14 | CASSQVNMGYGYTF
NA | TRBV5-6 | CASRIRQGTEAFF
TRBD2 | TRBV7-7 | CASSPEPSGRVYNEQFF
TRBD1 | TRBV9 | CASSDTGDPYNEQFF
TRBD2 | TRBV18 | CASSVGGAGDTQYF
NA | TRBV2 | CASRETGRTEAFF
TRBD1 | TRBV6-5 | CASSLRTGGYQPQHF
TRBD1 | TRBV2 | CASSFTGVLTDTQYF
TRBD1 | TRBV5-1 | CASSLEGAAGELFF
NA | TRBV21-1 | CASSKDTGAMNTEAFF
NA | TRBV6-1 | CASSGVWRRLSTDTQYF
TRBD2 | TRBV28 | CASSLLSTSGTYEQYF
NA | TRBV20-1 | CSASRDYGYTF